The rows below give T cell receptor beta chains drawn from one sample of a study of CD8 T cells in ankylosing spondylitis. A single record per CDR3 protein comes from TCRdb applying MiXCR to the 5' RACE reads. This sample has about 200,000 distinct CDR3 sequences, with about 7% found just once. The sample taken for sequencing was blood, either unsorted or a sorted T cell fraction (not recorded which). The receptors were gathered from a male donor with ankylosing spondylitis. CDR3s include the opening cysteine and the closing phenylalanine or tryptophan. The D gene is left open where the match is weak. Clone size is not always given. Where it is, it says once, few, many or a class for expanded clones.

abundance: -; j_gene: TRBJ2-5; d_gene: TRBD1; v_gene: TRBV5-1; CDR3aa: CASSFGTGGGKTQYF; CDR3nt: TGCGCCAGCAGCTTCGGGACAGGGGGTGGGAAGACCCAGTACTTC
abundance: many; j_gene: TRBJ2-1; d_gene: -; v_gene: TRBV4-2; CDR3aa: CASTTSEYNEQFF; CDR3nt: TGTGCCAGCACGACCTCAGAATACAATGAGCAGTTCTTC
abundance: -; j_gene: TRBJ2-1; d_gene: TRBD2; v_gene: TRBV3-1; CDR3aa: CASSRGLAGGNNEQFF; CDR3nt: TGTGCCAGCAGCCGAGGACTAGCGGGAGGTAATAATGAGCAGTTCTTC
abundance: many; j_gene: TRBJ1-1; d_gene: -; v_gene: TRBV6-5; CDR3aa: CASSYSGGGNTEAFF; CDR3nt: TGTGCCAGCAGTTACTCCGGGGGAGGGAACACTGAAGCTTTCTTT
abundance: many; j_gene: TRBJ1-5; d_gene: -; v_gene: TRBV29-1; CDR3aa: CSVATGSQPQHF; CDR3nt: TGCAGCGTTGCTACGGGTAGTCAGCCCCAGCATTTT
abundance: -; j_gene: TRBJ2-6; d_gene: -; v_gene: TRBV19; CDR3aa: CASSILGSGANVLTF; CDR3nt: TGTGCCAGTAGTATCTTGGGCTCTGGGGCCAACGTCCTGACTTTC
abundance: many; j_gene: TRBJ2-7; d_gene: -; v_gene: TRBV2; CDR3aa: CASSDLGSHEQYF; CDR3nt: TGTGCCAGCAGTGATCTGGGATCCCACGAGCAGTACTTC
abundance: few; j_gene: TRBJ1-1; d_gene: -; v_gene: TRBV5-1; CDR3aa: CASSSGTNLNTEAFF; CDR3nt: TGCGCCAGCAGCTCCGGGACAAACCTGAACACTGAAGCTTTCTTT
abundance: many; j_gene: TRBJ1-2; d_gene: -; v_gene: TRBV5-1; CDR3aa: CASTRGYGYTF; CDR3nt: TGCGCCAGCACCAGGGGCTATGGCTACACCTTC
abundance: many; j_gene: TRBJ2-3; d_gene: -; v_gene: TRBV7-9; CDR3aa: CASSLSSTDTQYF; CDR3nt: TGTGCCAGCAGCTTATCCTCCACAGATACGCAGTATTTT
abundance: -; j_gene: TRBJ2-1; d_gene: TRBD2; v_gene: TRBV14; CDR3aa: CASSQEAGAYNEQFF; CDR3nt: TGTGCCAGCAGCCAAGAAGCGGGAGCCTACAATGAGCAGTTCTTC
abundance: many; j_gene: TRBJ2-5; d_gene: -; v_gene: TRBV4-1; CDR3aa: CASSQVADQETQYF; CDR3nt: TGCGCCAGCAGCCAAGTGGCGGACCAAGAGACCCAGTACTTC
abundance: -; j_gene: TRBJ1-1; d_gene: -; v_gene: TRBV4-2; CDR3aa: CASSGPGTGQNFALSEAFF; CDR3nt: TGTGCCAGCAGCGGTCCAGGGACCGGGCAGAACTTTGCCTTGTCTGAAGCTTTCTTT
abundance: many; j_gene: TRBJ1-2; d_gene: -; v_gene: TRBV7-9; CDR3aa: CASSLPGYGYTF; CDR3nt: TGTGCCAGCAGCTTACCTGGGTATGGCTACACCTTC
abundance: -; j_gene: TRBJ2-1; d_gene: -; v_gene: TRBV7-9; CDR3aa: CASSSGVQIF; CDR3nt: TGTGCCAGCAGCTCAGGGGTACAGATCTTC
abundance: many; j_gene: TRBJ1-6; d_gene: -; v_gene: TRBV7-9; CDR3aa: CASSANGPNYNSPLHF; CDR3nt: TGTGCCAGCAGCGCGAACGGGCCTAACTATAATTCACCCCTCCACTTT
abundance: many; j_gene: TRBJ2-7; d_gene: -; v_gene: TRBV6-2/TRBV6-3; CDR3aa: CASSYSIPSYEQYF; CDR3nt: TGTGCCAGCAGTTACTCTATTCCCTCTTACGAGCAGTACTTC
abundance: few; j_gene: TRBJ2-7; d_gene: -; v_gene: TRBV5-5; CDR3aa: CASSLERLRGQYF; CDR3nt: TGTGCCAGCAGCTTGGAACGGCTCCGGGGGCAGTACTTC
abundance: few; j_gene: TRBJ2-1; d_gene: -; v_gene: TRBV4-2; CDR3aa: CASSQDEGLGNNEQFF; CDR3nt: TGTGCCAGCAGCCAAGATGAGGGGCTGGGGAACAATGAGCAGTTCTTC
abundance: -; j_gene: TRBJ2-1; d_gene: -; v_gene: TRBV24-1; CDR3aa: CATSDPNEQFF; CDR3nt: TGTGCCACCAGTGATCCTAATGAGCAGTTCTTC
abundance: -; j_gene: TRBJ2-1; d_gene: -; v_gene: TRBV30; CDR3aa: CAWSPSRNEQFF; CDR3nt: TGTGCCTGGAGTCCCTCCCGCAATGAGCAGTTCTTC
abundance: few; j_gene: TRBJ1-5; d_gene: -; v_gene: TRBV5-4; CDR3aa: CASSLRGENQPQHF; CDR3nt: TGTGCCAGCAGCTTGCGGGGGGAGAATCAGCCCCAGCATTTT
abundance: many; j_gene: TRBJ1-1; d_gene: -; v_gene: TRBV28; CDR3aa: CASSYISGTEAFF; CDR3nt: TGTGCCAGCAGTTACATTTCTGGCACTGAAGCTTTCTTT
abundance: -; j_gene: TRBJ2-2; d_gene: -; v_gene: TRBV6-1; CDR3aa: CASRTVGAGELFF; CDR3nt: TGTGCCAGCCGGACAGTTGGCGCCGGGGAGCTGTTTTTT
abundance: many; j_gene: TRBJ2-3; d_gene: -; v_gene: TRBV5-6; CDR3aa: CASTEFWDTQYF; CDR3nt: TGTGCCAGCACCGAATTTTGGGATACGCAGTATTTT
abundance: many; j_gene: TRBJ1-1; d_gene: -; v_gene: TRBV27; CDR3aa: CASSLPGGLTEAFF; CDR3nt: TGTGCCAGCAGTTTACCTGGGGGGCTTACTGAAGCTTTCTTT
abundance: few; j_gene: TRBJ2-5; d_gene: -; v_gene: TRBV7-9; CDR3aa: CASSPSLPGETQYF; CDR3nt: TGTGCCAGCAGCCCCTCTCTACCGGGGGAGACCCAGTACTTC
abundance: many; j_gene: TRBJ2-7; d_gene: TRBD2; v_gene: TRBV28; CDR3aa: CASRTSTSYYEQYF; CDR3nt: TGTGCCAGCAGAACCTCGACTAGCTACTACGAGCAGTACTTC
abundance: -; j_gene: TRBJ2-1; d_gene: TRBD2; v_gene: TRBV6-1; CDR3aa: CASSSGRALFYNEQFF; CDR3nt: TGTGCCAGCAGTAGCGGGAGGGCCCTCTTTTACAATGAGCAGTTCTTC
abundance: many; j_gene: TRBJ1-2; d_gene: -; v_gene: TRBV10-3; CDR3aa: CAIRRRDGYTF; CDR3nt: TGTGCCATCAGACGCCGGGATGGCTACACCTTC
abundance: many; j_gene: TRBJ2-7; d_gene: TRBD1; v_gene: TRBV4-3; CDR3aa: CASSHARDSSYEQYF; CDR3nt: TGCGCCAGCAGCCACGCACGGGACAGCTCCTACGAGCAGTACTTC
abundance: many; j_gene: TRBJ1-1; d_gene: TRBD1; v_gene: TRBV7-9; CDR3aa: CASSLGDRGVTEAFF; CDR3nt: TGTGCCAGCAGCTTAGGAGACAGGGGAGTCACTGAAGCTTTCTTT
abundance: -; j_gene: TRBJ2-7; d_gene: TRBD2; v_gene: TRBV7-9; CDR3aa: CASTRGGPYEQYF; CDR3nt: TGTGCCAGTACTCGGGGGGGCCCATACGAGCAGTACTTC
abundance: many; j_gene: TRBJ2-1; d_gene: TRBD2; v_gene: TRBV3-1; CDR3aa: CASSQDGLAGAHEQFF; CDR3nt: TGTGCCAGCAGCCAAGATGGGCTAGCGGGAGCCCATGAGCAGTTCTTC
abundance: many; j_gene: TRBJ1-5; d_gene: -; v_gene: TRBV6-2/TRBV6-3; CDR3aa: CATDRGSNQPQHF; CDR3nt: TGTGCCACCGACCGGGGAAGCAATCAGCCCCAGCATTTT
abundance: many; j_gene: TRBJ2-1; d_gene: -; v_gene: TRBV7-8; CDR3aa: CASSPGLSSYNEQFF; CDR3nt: TGTGCCAGCAGCCCCGGACTCAGCTCCTACAATGAGCAGTTCTTC
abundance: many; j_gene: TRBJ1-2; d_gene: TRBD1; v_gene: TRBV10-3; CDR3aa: CAVGTGDGYTF; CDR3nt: TGTGCCGTGGGAACAGGGGATGGCTACACCTTC
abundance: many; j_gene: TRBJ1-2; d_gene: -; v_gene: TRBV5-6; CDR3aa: CASSSNDPYGYTF; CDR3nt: TGTGCCAGCAGCTCTAATGACCCCTATGGCTACACCTTC
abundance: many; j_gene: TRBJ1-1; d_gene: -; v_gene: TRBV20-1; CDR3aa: CSARATEAFF; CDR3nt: TGCAGTGCCAGAGCCACTGAAGCTTTCTTT
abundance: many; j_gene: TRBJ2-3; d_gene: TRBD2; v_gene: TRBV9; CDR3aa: CASSYSGGASDTQYF; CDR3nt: TGTGCCAGCAGTTATAGCGGGGGGGCCTCTGATACGCAGTATTTT
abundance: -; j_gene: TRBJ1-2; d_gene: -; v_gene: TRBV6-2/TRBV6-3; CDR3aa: CASSWQVAGANYGYTF; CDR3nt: TGTGCCAGCAGTTGGCAGGTGGCAGGCGCTAACTATGGCTACACCTTC
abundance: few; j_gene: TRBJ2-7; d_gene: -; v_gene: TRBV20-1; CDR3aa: CSARTLTGYEQYF; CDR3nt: TGCAGTGCTAGGACCCTGACAGGCTACGAGCAGTACTTC
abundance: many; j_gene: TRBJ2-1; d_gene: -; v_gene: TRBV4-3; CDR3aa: CASSQVGSGNEQFF; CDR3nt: TGCGCCAGCAGCCAAGTAGGGTCGGGGAATGAGCAGTTCTTC
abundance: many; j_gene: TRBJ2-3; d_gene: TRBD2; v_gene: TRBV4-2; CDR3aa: CASSGAGTRVDTQYF; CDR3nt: TGTGCCAGCAGCGGAGCGGGGACCAGGGTTGATACGCAGTATTTT